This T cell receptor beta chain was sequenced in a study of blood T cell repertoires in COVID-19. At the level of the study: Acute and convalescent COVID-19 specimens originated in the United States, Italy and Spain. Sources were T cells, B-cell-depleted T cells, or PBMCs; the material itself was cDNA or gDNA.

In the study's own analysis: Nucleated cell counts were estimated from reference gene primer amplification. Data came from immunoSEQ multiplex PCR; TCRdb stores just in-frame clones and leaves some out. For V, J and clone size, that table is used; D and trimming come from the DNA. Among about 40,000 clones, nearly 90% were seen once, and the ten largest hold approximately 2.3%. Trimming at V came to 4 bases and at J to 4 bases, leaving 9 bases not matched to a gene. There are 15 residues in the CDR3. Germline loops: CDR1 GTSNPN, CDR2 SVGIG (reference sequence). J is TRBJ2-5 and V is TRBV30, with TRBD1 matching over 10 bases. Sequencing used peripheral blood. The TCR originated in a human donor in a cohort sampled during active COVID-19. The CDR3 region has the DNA TGTGCCTGGAACCCGGGACAGGGGATATCAGAGACCCAGTACTTC. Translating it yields CAWNPGQGISETQYF.